This T cell receptor (beta chain) comes out of a study of neurological immune-mediated disorders. MiXCR was run by TCRdb on the 5' RACE reads, yielding one entry per CDR3 protein. The sample carries roughly 56,000 distinct CDR3 sequences, about an eighth recorded once. Looked up from germline, CDR1 is SGHTA and CDR2 is FQGNSA. V shed 6 bases and J shed 6 bases, with 11 bases lying between them. The CDR3 sequence is 12 residues long. This clonotype was recorded at least ten times. The genes are TRBV7-2 and TRBJ1-1; D call uncertain. What was sequenced was PBMCs. This receptor was taken from a man between 60 and 75 years old in good health. CDR3 amino acids: CASRGGEAEAFF. The DNA of the CDR3 is TGTGCCAGCAGAGGTGGAGAGGCTGAAGCTTTCTTT.